This T cell receptor (beta chain) came from a study of CD4 T cells in relation to SARS-CoV-2 and coronaviruses. The repertoire was sequenced with immunoSEQ multiplex PCR; TCRdb's copy has only in-frame clones and lacks some. The data show about 54,000 clones, 92% seen once. General study points: Approximately 65% of donors had memory CD4+ clonotypes crossrecognizing SARS-CoV-2 and common cold coronavirus spike. Samples before the pandemic and after infection were not matched within any donor.

Points on this clone: Its antigen is unidentified.

V was cut by 2 bases and J by 5 bases, with 9 bases left in between. This CDR3 has 13 residues. The sequencing input was naive CD4+ T cells from PBMCs. Subset noted: naive CD4+ T cells isolated by negative enrichment. The chain employs TRBV12-3 or TRBV12-4 and TRBJ1-1; D remains unclear. This sequence was found in an adult with COVID-19. The CDR3 nucleotides read TGTGCCAGCAGTTTACAAGGGCGAACTGAAGCTTTCTTT. It yields the protein CASSLQGRTEAFF.